This TCR beta chain derives from a study of PD-1 blockade in mismatch repair-deficient tumors (dated by TCRdb to about 2017). A note on the overall study: The trial enrolled more than 85 consecutive patients with 12 mismatch repair-deficient cancer types between September 2013 and late 2016, all previously treated and progressing. Tumor-associated T cell clones in the peripheral blood of patients responding to PD-1 blockade were tracked using deep sequencing of TCR CDR3 regions.

The library came from the immunoSEQ multiplex PCR assay. TCRdb re-hosts the immuneACCESS table, in-frame sequences only. Its copies lack some clones; in the studies checked, an unresolved V gene accounts for under half of them, and the cause for the rest is not known. The sample records under 150,000 clones, around 87% of which are singletons. Roughly 13% of the sample is held by the ten biggest clonotypes. Mismatch repair deficiency was established in every enrolled patient by polymerase chain reaction or immunohistochemistry. TCR sequencing was carried out for a few patients who responded to pembrolizumab therapy. In the phase II trial, pembrolizumab PD-1 blockade was tested prospectively in advanced mismatch repair-deficient cancers, no matter which tissue of origin the cancers came from. Peripheral blood T cell samples were collected serially, before PD-1 blockade began and at several time points afterward. Blood sampling times were expressed in weeks after the first pembrolizumab dose.

Comment on this clone: What antigen it recognizes has not been identified. No much larger clone is present one base from it, and per-base qualities are unavailable.

CDR1 and CDR2 (MDHEN, SYDVKM) derive from the germline V gene. V is pared back by 6 bases and J by 4 bases, with 13 bases lying between the germline termini. The CDR3 goes from the cysteine to the phenylalanine over 14 residues. The DNA shown is the 42-base CDR3, in frame from base 1. Broad study findings and their caveats: Clones residing in the tumor, which were often undetectable in blood before treatment, expanded quickly after pembrolizumab and then contracted, generally before radiologic responses.

Sequencing was performed on peripheral blood, taken 44 weeks after starting pembrolizumab. The rearrangement joined TRBV28 to TRBJ2-1; a tentative D match to TRBD2 spans 6 bases. This TCR came from an adult with mismatch repair-deficient cancer. In nucleotide form, the sequence is TGTGCCAGCAGCGGCCGGGACTCTTACAATGAGCAGTTCTTC. Its translation reads: CASSGRDSYNEQFF.